The T cell receptor (beta chain) under discussion was sequenced for a study of regulatory T cells in long-lasting Graves disease. Building of the TCR beta libraries involved iRepertoire HTBI primers and Arm-PCR of CDR3 regions. TCRdb analysed the multiplex PCR reads with MiXCR anew, one entry per CDR3 protein. The sample comprises some 450,000 distinct CDR3 sequences, less than 25% of which are singletons, and about 27% rests with the top ten. Time point noted: persistent/refractory GD, antithyroid drugs over 5 years with positive TRAb. The authors made the TCR library using RNA they extracted from PBMCs. Germline trimming cut 4 bases from V and 3 bases from J; bases unmatched to any gene: 14. The germline V gene has CDR1 MNHGY and CDR2 SVAAGI. The CDR3 is 17 amino acids.

The source of this sequence is a female donor with Graves disease. The chain joins TRBV6-9 to TRBJ2-7; 8 bases map to TRBD2. The source was peripheral blood mononuclear cells (PBMCs), collected when the disease was refractory, from a patient treated with antithyroid drugs. The CDR3 protein is CASSSERAGGSIYEQYF. The CDR3 region has the DNA TGTGCCAGCAGTTCCGAGCGGGCGGGAGGCAGTATCTACGAGCAGTACTTC.